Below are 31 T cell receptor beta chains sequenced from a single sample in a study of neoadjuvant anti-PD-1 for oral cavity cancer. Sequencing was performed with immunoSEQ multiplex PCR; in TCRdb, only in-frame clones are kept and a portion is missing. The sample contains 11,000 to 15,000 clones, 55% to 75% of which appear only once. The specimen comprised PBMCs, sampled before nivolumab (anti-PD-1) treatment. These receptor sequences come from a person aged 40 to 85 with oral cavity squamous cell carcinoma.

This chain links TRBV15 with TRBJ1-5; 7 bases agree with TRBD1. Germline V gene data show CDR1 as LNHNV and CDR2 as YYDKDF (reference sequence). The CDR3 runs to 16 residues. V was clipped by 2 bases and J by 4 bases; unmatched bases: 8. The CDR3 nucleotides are TGTGCCACCAGCAGACAACGAGACAGGGCGAATCAGCCCCAGCATTTT. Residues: CATSRQRDRANQPQHF.

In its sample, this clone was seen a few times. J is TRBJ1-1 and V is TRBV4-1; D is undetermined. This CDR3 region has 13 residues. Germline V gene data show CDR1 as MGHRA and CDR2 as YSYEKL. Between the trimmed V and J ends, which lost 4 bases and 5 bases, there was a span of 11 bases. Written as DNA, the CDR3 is TGCGCCAGCAGCCTAGACGCCCTGACTGAAGCTTTCTTT. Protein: CASSLDALTEAFF.

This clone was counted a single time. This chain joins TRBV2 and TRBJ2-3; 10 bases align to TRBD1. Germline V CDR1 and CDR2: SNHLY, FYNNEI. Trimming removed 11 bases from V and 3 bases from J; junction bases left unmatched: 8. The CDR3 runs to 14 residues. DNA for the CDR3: TGTGCCGACACTCCGGGACAGGGGACAGATACGCAGTATTTT. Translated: CADTPGQGTDTQYF.

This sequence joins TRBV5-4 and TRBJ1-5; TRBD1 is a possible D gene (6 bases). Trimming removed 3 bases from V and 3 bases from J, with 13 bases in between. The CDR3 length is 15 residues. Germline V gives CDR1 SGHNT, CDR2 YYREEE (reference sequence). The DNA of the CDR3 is TGTGCCAGCAGCTGGGGGGGGCAGACCAATCAGCCCCAGCATTTT. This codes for CASSWGGQTNQPQHF.

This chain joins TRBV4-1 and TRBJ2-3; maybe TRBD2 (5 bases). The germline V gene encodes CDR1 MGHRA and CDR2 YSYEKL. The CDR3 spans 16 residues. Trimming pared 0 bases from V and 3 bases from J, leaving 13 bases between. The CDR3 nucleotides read TGCGCCAGCAGCCAAGAGGCTACCCGAGGGACAGATACGCAGTATTTT. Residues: CASSQEATRGTDTQYF.

In DNA, the CDR3 is TGTGCCAGCAGTGAAATGGGGGGGAGGTCAGATACGCAGTATTTT. Its translation is CASSEMGGRSDTQYF. The chain employs TRBV2 and TRBJ2-3; 7 nucleotides line up with TRBD2. The CDR3 extends over 15 amino acids. The V gene end was trimmed by 2 bases and the J gene end by 4 bases; junction bases not matched to a gene: 6. Germline CDR1 and CDR2: SNHLY and FYNNEI.

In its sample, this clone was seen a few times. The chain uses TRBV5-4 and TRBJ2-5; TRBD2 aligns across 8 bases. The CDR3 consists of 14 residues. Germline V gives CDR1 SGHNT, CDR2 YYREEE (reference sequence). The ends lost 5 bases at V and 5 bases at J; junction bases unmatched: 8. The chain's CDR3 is CASRPSGSGETQYF. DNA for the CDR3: TGTGCCAGCAGACCGAGCGGGAGCGGGGAGACCCAGTACTTC.

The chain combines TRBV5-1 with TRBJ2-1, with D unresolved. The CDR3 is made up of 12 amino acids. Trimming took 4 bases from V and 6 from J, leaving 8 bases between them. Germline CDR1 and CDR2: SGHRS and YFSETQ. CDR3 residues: CASSDLGNEQFF. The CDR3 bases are TGCGCCAGCAGCGACTTGGGCAATGAGCAGTTCTTC.

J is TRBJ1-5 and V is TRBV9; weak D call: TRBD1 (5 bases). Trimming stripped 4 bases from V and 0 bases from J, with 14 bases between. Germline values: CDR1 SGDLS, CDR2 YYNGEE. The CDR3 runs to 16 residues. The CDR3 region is CASSPGTGLSNQPQHF. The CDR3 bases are TGTGCCAGCAGCCCAGGCACGGGGCTTAGCAATCAGCCCCAGCATTTT.

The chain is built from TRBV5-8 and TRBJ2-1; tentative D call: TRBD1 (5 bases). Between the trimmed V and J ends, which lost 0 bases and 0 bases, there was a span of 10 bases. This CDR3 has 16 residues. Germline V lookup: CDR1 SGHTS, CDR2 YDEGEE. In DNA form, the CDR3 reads TGTGCCAGCAGCTTGGTAACCCAGGGCTCCTACAATGAGCAGTTCTTC. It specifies CASSLVTQGSYNEQFF.

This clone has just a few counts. This CDR3 is CASRQGGANVLTF. CDR3 DNA sequence: TGTGCCAGCAGGCAGGGAGGGGCCAACGTCCTGACTTTC. V and J are TRBV6-5 and TRBJ2-6; D might be TRBD1 (5 bases). This CDR3 has 13 residues. CDR1 MNHEY and CDR2 SVGAGI come from the germline V gene. With 6 bases removed from V and 4 bases from J, the gap between germline ends came to 7 bases.

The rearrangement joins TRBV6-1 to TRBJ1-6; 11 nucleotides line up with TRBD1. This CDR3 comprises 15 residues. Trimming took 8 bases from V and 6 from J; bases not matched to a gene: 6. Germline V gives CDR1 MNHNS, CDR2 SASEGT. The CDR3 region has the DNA TGTGCCAGCGGGGTCGGACAGGGGGCTAATTCACCCCTCCACTTT. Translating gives CASGVGQGANSPLHF.

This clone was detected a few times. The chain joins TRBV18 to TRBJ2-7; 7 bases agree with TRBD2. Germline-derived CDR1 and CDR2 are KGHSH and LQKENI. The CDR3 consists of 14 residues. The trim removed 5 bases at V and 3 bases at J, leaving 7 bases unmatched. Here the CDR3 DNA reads TGTGCCAGCTCATCGGGACTATCGAACTACGAGCAGTACTTC. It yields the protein CASSSGLSNYEQYF.

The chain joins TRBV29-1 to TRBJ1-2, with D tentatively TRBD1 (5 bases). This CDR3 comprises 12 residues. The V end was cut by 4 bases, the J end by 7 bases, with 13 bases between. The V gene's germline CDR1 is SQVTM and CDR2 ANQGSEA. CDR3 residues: CSVGGRDRGYTF. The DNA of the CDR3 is TGCAGCGTTGGAGGTAGGGACCGTGGCTACACCTTC.

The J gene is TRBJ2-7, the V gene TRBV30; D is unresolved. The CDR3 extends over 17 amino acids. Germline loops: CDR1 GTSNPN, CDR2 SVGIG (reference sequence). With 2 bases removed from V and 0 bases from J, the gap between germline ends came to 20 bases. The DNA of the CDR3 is TGTGCCTGGAGTAGTTTGGGAAGACTGACAAGCTCCTACGAGCAGTACTTC. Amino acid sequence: CAWSSLGRLTSSYEQYF.

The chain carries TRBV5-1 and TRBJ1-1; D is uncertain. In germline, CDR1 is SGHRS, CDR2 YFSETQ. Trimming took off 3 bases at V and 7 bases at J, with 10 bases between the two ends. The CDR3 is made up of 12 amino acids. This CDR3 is CASSSDVGEAFF. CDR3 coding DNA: TGCGCCAGCAGCTCGGATGTCGGTGAAGCTTTCTTT.

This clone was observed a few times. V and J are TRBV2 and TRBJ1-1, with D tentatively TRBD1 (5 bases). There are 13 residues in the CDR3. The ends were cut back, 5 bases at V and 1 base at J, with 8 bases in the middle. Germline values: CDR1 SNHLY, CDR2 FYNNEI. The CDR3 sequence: CASSLDRNTEAFF. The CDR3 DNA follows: TGTGCCAGCAGTCTCGACAGGAACACTGAAGCTTTCTTT.

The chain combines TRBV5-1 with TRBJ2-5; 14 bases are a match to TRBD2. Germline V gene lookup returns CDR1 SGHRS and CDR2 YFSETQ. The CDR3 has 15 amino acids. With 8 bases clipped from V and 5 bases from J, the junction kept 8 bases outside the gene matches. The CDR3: CASRTSGGIRETQYF. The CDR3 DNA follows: TGCGCCAGTAGGACTAGCGGGGGGATCCGTGAGACCCAGTACTTC.

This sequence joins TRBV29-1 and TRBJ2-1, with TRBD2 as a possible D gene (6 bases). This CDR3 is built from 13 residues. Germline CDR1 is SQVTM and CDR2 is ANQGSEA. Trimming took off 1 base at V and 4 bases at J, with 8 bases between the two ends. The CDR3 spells CSVEVGGYNEQFF. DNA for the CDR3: TGCAGCGTTGAAGTGGGAGGATACAATGAGCAGTTCTTC.

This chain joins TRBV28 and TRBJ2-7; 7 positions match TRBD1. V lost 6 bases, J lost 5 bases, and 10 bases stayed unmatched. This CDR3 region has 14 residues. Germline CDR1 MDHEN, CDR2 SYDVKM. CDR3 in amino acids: CASSTYRGFNEQYF. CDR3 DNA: TGTGCCAGCAGCACCTACAGGGGTTTTAACGAGCAGTACTTC.

CDR3 loop: CASTGAKGAGNTIYF. The CDR3, as DNA: TGTGCCAGCACCGGGGCGAAGGGGGCTGGAAACACCATATATTTT. This chain uses TRBV11-2 with TRBJ1-3; D perhaps matches TRBD1 (6 bases). The CDR3 is made up of 15 amino acids. V dropped 7 bases and J dropped 2 bases, with 15 bases sitting between them. The V gene's germline CDR1 is SGHAT and CDR2 FQNNGV.

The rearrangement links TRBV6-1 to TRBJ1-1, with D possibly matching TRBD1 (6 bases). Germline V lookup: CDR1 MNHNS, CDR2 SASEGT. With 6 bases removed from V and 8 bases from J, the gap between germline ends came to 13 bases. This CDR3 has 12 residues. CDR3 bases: TGTGCCAGCAGGGAGGGGGTGAGAGAAGCTTTCTTT. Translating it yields CASREGVREAFF.

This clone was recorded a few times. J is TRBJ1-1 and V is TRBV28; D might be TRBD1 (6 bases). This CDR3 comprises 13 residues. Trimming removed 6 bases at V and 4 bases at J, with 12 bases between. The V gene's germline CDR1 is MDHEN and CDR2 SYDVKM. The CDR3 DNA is TGTGCCAGCAGCCCGGACAGATTCACTGAAGCTTTCTTT. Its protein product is CASSPDRFTEAFF.

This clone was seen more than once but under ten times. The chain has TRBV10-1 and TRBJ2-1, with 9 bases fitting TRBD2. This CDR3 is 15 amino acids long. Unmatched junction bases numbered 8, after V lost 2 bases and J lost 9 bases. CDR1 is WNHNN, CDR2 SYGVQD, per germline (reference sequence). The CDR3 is CASSEGGGGAGEQFF. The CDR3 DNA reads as TGCGCCAGCAGTGAGGGTGGCGGGGGGGCCGGTGAGCAGTTCTTC.

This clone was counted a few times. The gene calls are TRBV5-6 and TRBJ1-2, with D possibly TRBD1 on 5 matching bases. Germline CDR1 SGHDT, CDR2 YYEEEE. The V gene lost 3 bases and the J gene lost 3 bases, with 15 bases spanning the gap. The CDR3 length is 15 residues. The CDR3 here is CASSSGPEGYYGYTF. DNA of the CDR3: TGTGCCAGCAGCTCGGGGCCGGAGGGGTACTATGGCTACACCTTC.

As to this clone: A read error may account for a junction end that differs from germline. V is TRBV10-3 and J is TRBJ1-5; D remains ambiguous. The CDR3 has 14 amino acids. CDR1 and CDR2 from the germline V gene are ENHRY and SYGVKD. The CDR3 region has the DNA TGTGCCATCAGTGAGCTGGAGGGCAACCAGCCCCAGCATTTT. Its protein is CAISELEGNQPQHF.

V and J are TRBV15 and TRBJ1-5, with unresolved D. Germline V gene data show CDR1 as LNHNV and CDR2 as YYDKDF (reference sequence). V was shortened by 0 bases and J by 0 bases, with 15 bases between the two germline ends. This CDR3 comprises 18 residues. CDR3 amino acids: CATSRDIYASYSNQPQHF. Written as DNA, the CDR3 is TGTGCCACCAGCAGAGATATCTACGCCAGCTATAGCAATCAGCCCCAGCATTTT.

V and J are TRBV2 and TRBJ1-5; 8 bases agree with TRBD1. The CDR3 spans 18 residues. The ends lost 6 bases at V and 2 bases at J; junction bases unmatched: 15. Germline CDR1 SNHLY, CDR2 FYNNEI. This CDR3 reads CASSPPGQAIFGNQPQHF. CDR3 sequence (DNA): TGTGCCAGCAGCCCCCCGGGACAGGCGATTTTTGGCAATCAGCCCCAGCATTTT.

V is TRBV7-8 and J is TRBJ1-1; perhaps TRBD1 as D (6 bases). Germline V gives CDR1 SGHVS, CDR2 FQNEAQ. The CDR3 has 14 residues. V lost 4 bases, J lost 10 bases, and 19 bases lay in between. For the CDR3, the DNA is TGTGCCAGCAGCTCCACTACTGGAGGGGGTTCAGCTTTCTTT. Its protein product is CASSSTTGGGSAFF.

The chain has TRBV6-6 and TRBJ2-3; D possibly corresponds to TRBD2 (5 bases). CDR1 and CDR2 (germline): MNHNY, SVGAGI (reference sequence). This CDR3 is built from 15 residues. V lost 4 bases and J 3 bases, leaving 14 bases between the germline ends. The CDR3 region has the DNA TGTGCCAGCAGTTCTTTGAGGGTAGGGACAGATACGCAGTATTTT. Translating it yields CASSSLRVGTDTQYF.

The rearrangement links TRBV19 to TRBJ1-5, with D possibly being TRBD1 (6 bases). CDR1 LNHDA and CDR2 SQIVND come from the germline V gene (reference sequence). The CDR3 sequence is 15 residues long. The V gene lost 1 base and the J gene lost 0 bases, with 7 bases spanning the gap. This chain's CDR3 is CASSIGGHSNQPQHF. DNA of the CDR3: TGTGCCAGTAGTATAGGGGGACATAGCAATCAGCCCCAGCATTTT.